These 4 T cell receptor beta chains were sequenced from one sample in a study of T cells in Graves' hyperthyroidism and ophthalmopathy. RNA transcripts yielded amplified TCR beta CDR3 regions. TCR CDR3 regions were first amplified by RT-PCR with HTBI primers. TCRdb re-derived calls from the multiplex PCR reads in MiXCR, one entry per CDR3 protein. The repertoire consists of roughly 700,000 distinct CDR3 sequences, with 15% to 20% occurring once and the leading ten covering around 15%. The sequenced sample was blood. These receptors all come from a man aged 45 to 65 with Graves' hyperthyroidism.

For this clonotype: A read error is possible here, since a much larger clone lies one base away. The chain uses TRBV7-2 and TRBJ2-7; 8 bases are shared with TRBD2. The CDR3 totals 16 residues. Germline V gene sequence: CDR1 SGHTA, CDR2 FQGNSA. The DNA for the CDR3 is TGTCCCAGCAGCTTAAAGGCGGCGGGAGGATCTATAAAGCAGTACTTC. Its protein is CPSSLKAAGGSIKQYF.

V and J are TRBV5-1 and TRBJ2-5; the D gene is possibly TRBD2 (5 bases). Germline V gene sequence: CDR1 SGHRS, CDR2 YFSETQ. The V end lost 6 bases, the J end lost 5 bases, and 17 bases lay between the germline ends. The CDR3 is 14 amino acids. The CDR3 DNA is TGCGCCAGCAAACCGGGCTCCCCGGGGGAGACCCAGTACTTC. It encodes CASKPGSPGETQYF.

This clonotype has ten or more counts. The CDR3 protein is CASSFPDRDPLEQYF. The CDR3 DNA is TGTGCCAGCAGTTTCCCGGACAGGGACCCTCTCGAGCAGTACTTC. This chain links TRBV28 with TRBJ2-7; 8 bases match TRBD1. Germline CDR1 and CDR2: MDHEN and SYDVKM. Trimming at V came to 3 bases and at J to 6 bases, leaving 10 bases not matched to a gene. The CDR3 is 15 amino acids.

This clonotype was detected many times. The V and J genes are TRBV6-1 and TRBJ2-3, with D possibly matching TRBD2 (5 bases). Trimming pared 8 bases from V and 2 bases from J, leaving 17 bases between. Germline lookup yields CDR1 MNHNS and CDR2 SASEGT. The CDR3 totals 15 residues. The CDR3 region is CASAGPRITTDTQYF. The CDR3 DNA is TGTGCCAGCGCGGGCCCACGGATAACCACAGATACGCAGTATTTT.